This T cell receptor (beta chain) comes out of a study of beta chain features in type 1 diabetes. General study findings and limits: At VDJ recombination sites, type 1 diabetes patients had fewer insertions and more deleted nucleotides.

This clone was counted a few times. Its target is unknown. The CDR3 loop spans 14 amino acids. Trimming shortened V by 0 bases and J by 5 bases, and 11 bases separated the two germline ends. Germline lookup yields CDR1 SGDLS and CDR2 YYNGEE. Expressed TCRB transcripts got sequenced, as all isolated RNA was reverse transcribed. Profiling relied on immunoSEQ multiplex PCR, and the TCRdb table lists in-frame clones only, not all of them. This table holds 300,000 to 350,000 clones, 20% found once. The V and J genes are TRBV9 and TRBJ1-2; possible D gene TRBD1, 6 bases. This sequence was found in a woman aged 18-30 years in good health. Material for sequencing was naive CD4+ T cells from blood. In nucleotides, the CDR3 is TGTGCCAGCAGCGTAGCAGGGGAGGGGTATGGCTACACCTTC. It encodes CASSVAGEGYGYTF. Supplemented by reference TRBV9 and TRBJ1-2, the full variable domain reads DSGVTQTPKHLITATGQRVTLRCSPRSGDLSVYWYQQSLDQGLQFLIQYYNGEERAKGNILERFSAQQFPDLHSELNLSSLELGDSALYFCASSVAGEGYGYTFGSGTRLTVV.